The 24 T cell receptor beta chains below were found in one sample sequenced in a study of blood T cell repertoires in COVID-19 (dated by TCRdb to about 2020). The library was generated by the immunoSEQ multiplex PCR assay. Not all clones reach the TCRdb copy of this immuneACCESS table, which keeps in-frame sequences only. Checked studies attribute under half of the gap to unresolved V genes and leave the rest unexplained. Across this sample there are some 230,000 clones, with approximately 80% seen only once. Approximately 1.3% of the sample is in the top ten clones. The sequenced sample was PBMCs or T cells enriched from blood (not recorded which). These receptors all stem from a woman aged 40 to 49 with acute COVID-19.

The V and J genes are TRBV5-4 and TRBJ1-4; TRBD1 agrees at 8 bases. Germline CDR1 reads SGHNT; CDR2 reads YYREEE (reference sequence). The length of the CDR3 is 14 residues. V dropped 4 bases and J dropped 5; count of bases not matched to a gene: 4. The DNA of the CDR3 is TGTGCCAGCAGCGTGGACAGGGAGAATGAAAAACTGTTTTTT. Protein sequence: CASSVDRENEKLFF.

The rearrangement links TRBV30 to TRBJ1-6, with D unclear. The V gene's germline CDR1 is GTSNPN and CDR2 SVGIG (reference sequence). V was shortened by 3 bases and J by 10 bases, with 13 bases between the two germline ends. The CDR3 spans 13 residues. This CDR3 reads CAWRRGLESPLHF. For the CDR3, the DNA is TGTGCCTGGAGACGCGGCCTTGAGTCACCCCTCCACTTT.

The J gene is TRBJ1-5, the V gene TRBV5-1; a possible D gene is TRBD1 (6 bases). The germline gives CDR1 SGHRS, CDR2 YFSETQ. CDR3 size: 15 residues. V shed 0 bases and J shed 4 bases, with 11 bases lying between them. Here the CDR3 reads CASSLESGQNQPQHF. CDR3 in DNA: TGCGCCAGCAGCTTGGAGAGTGGACAGAATCAGCCCCAGCATTTT.

The CDR3 loop is CATNRQGGTDTQYF. The CDR3 bases are TGTGCCACCAACCGACAGGGTGGGACAGATACGCAGTATTTT. The V gene is TRBV10-3, the J gene TRBJ2-3, with 7 bases lining up with TRBD1. Trimming at V came to 10 bases and at J to 3 bases, leaving 10 bases not matched to a gene. Germline-derived CDR1 and CDR2 are ENHRY and SYGVKD. There are 14 residues in the CDR3.

J is TRBJ1-5 and V is TRBV5-8; no firm D call. This CDR3 is built from 18 residues. Germline values: CDR1 SGHTS, CDR2 YDEGEE. The V end lost 2 bases, the J end lost 4 bases, and 22 bases lay between the germline ends. CDR3 in DNA: TGTGCCAGCAGCTTTTTTCCTATTACCTCGGTAGTGAATCAGCCCCAGCATTTT. Amino acids: CASSFFPITSVVNQPQHF.

V is TRBV7-2 and J is TRBJ2-5; TRBD1 aligns across 10 bases. The germline V gene encodes CDR1 SGHTA and CDR2 FQGNSA. The CDR3 consists of 15 residues. Unmatched junction bases numbered 3, after V lost 2 bases and J lost 3 bases. The CDR3 DNA follows: TGTGCCAGCAGCTTAAGAGGACAGGGGGAAGAGACCCAGTACTTC. This codes for CASSLRGQGEETQYF.

The genes are TRBV4-1 and TRBJ2-2; TRBD2 matches 12 bases. The germline CDR1 and CDR2 sequences are MGHRA and YSYEKL. The trim removed 4 bases at V and 4 bases at J, leaving 4 bases unmatched. The CDR3 runs 16 residues. In nucleotides, the CDR3 is TGCGCCAGCAGCCTACCGGGACTAGCGGGCACCGGGGAGCTGTTTTTT. Amino acid sequence: CASSLPGLAGTGELFF.

The chain couples TRBV29-1 to TRBJ1-5, with D perhaps TRBD1 (5 bases). V lost 7 bases to trimming and J lost 3 bases, with 13 bases between them. Germline CDR1 reads SQVTM; CDR2 reads ANQGSEA. The CDR3 is 13 residues long. The CDR3 nucleotides are TGCAGCGCCCGACGGGGGGACAATCAGCCCCAGCATTTT. It translates to CSARRGDNQPQHF.

The rearrangement links TRBV24-1 to TRBJ1-2; unclear D gene. The V and J ends lost 3 bases and 8 bases respectively, with 9 bases between them. The CDR3 is made up of 12 amino acids. CDR1 and CDR2 from the germline V gene are KGHDR and SFDVKD. The CDR3 nucleotides read TGTGCCACCAGTGATACGCTTAGAGGCTACACCTTC. Its protein product is CATSDTLRGYTF.

There are a few counts of this clone. The rearrangement links TRBV4-2 to TRBJ2-6, with a tentative D call TRBD1 (5 bases). The V end lost 0 bases, the J end lost 0 bases, and 15 bases lay between the germline ends. Germline V gives CDR1 LGHNA, CDR2 YNFKEQ. The CDR3 covers 19 residues. CDR3 sequence (DNA): TGTGCCAGCAGCCAAGAGGGGCCAGGGTGGGGCTCTGGGGCCAACGTCCTGACTTTC. Amino acid sequence: CASSQEGPGWGSGANVLTF.

The DNA for the CDR3 is TGTGCCAGCAGCCCAAGGGGCGGGCAGTTCTTC. Translated, it gives CASSPRGGQFF. The rearrangement links TRBV5-8 to TRBJ2-1, with D possibly matching TRBD1 (5 bases). V lost 4 bases to trimming and J lost 12 bases, with 11 bases between them. Germline CDR1 SGHTS, CDR2 YDEGEE. The CDR3 extends over 11 amino acids.

The rearrangement uses TRBV11-2 and TRBJ2-5; the match to TRBD2 covers 10 bases. V lost 4 bases, J lost 0 bases, and 5 bases stayed unmatched. The CDR3 runs 16 residues. Germline-derived CDR1 and CDR2 are SGHAT and FQNNGV. The CDR3, as DNA: TGTGCCAGCAGCTCCTGGACTAGCGGACACCAAGAGACCCAGTACTTC. This encodes CASSSWTSGHQETQYF.

This clone was recorded only once. The V gene is TRBV7-9, the J gene TRBJ2-1; 12 bases align to TRBD2. From germline, CDR1 is SEHNR and CDR2 FQNEAQ (reference sequence). CDR3 size: 16 residues. J gave up 6 bases and V 5 bases, and 8 bases lay outside the gene matches. CDR3 amino acids: CASSPLAGGRGNEQFF. CDR3 sequence (DNA): TGTGCCAGCAGCCCACTAGCGGGGGGCCGGGGCAATGAGCAGTTCTTC.

Worth noting for this clone: Other DNA sequences in the sample encode the same CDR3. The rearrangement uses TRBV6-5 and TRBJ1-4, with 7 bases fitting TRBD1. V lost 0 bases to trimming and J lost 2 bases; unmatched junction nucleotides: 0. There are 15 residues in the CDR3. CDR1 and CDR2 (germline): MNHEY, SVGAGI. This chain's CDR3 is CASSYSTGTNEKLFF. In nucleotides, the CDR3 is TGTGCCAGCAGTTACTCGACAGGGACTAATGAAAAACTGTTTTTT.

This clone was found once. The chain couples TRBV18 to TRBJ1-4, with 7 positions matching TRBD1. There are 14 residues in the CDR3. The trim removed 2 bases at V and 6 bases at J, leaving 3 bases unmatched. Looked up from germline, CDR1 is KGHSH and CDR2 is LQKENI. CDR3 sequence (DNA): TGTGCCAGCTCACCAGGGACAGTGGATGAAAAACTGTTTTTT. It codes for CASSPGTVDEKLFF.

This sequence joins TRBV29-1 and TRBJ1-2, with a tentative D call TRBD1 (6 bases). Trimming cost V 6 bases and J 8 bases, with 22 bases left between them. Germline CDR1 SQVTM, CDR2 ANQGSEA. The CDR3 has 14 amino acids. The CDR3 nucleotides read TGCAGCGTCGCACCGTCCACAGGGCGGGTCGGCTACACCTTC. Protein: CSVAPSTGRVGYTF.

The chain joins TRBV5-5 to TRBJ2-7; a possible D gene is TRBD1 (6 bases). Germline V gives CDR1 SGHKS, CDR2 YYEKEE (reference sequence). The CDR3 is made up of 13 amino acids. V lost 0 bases and J 7 bases, leaving 11 bases between the germline ends. This CDR3 is CASSLGTGYEQYF. CDR3 sequence (DNA): TGTGCCAGCAGCTTGGGAACAGGGTATGAGCAGTACTTC.

The chain uses TRBV29-1 and TRBJ2-3, with 7 bases identical to TRBD2. Trimming removed 8 bases from V and 6 bases from J; junction bases left unmatched: 5. The germline CDR1 and CDR2 sequences are SQVTM and ANQGSEA. This CDR3 has 11 amino acids. The CDR3 here is CSTKGGDTQYF. In DNA form, the CDR3 reads TGCAGCACAAAGGGAGGGGATACGCAGTATTTT.

The chain carries TRBV28 and TRBJ2-4, with D tentatively TRBD2 (5 bases). Germline V lookup: CDR1 MDHEN, CDR2 SYDVKM. With 4 bases removed from V and 6 bases from J, the gap between germline ends came to 13 bases. This CDR3 has 14 amino acids. CDR3: CASSSAGLGNIQYF. The CDR3 nucleotides read TGTGCCAGCAGTTCTGCGGGCCTGGGAAACATTCAGTACTTC.

The V and J genes are TRBV5-1 and TRBJ2-1, with 9 bases that match TRBD1. Germline assignment: CDR1 SGHRS and CDR2 YFSETQ. The J segment lost 2 bases and the V segment lost 3 bases, leaving 12 bases of the junction unmatched. The CDR3 is made up of 18 amino acids. CDR3 nucleotides: TGCGCCAGCAGCTCGTTTTTCCGGACAGGGGAGGCCTACAATGAGCAGTTCTTC. Encoded protein: CASSSFFRTGEAYNEQFF.

The V call is TRBV24-1, the J call TRBJ1-2; D is possibly TRBD1 (5 bases). V was shortened by 4 bases and J by 5 bases, with 10 bases between the two germline ends. There are 13 residues in the CDR3. Germline loops: CDR1 KGHDR, CDR2 SFDVKD. This chain's CDR3 is CATSEHDRYGYTF. The CDR3 DNA reads as TGTGCCACCAGTGAACACGACAGATATGGCTACACCTTC.

The chain recombines TRBV5-1 with TRBJ2-5; TRBD2 aligns across 10 bases. Germline V gives CDR1 SGHRS, CDR2 YFSETQ. CDR3 length equals 16 residues. The V gene end was trimmed by 0 bases and the J gene end by 5 bases; junction bases not matched to a gene: 7. CDR3 amino acids: CASSLATISGRETQYF. CDR3 DNA sequence: TGCGCCAGCAGCTTGGCCACTATTAGCGGGAGGGAGACCCAGTACTTC.

This clone was observed a single time. This sequence joins TRBV19 and TRBJ1-1; the D gene is possibly TRBD1 (6 bases). CDR3 length: 16 amino acids. Germline V lookup: CDR1 LNHDA, CDR2 SQIVND (reference sequence). The V end was cut by 4 bases, the J end by 1 base, with 16 bases between. The CDR3 is CASSSAPGQKNTEAFF. CDR3 in DNA: TGTGCCAGTAGTAGTGCCCCAGGACAGAAGAACACTGAAGCTTTCTTT.

V and J are TRBV18 and TRBJ1-1; 10 bases align to TRBD1. This CDR3 comprises 16 residues. Per the germline V gene, CDR1 is KGHSH and CDR2 is LQKENI. V lost 3 bases to trimming and J lost 5 bases; unmatched junction nucleotides: 9. The CDR3 loop reads CASSPRRTGGETEAFF. The CDR3 DNA reads as TGTGCCAGCTCACCGAGAAGGACAGGGGGAGAAACTGAAGCTTTCTTT.